The clone carrying this T cell receptor beta chain was picked up a small number of times. Through a sample-barcoded 5' primer and a J-beta primer mix, a second PCR was run for about 6 to 11 cycles. TCRdb reanalysed the 5' RACE reads using MiXCR and keeps one entry per CDR3 protein. Among some 860,000 distinct CDR3 sequences listed, 56% were seen once. This specimen comes from a study of blood T cells in healthy people across ages. Germline CDR1 and CDR2: SEHNR and FQNEAQ (reference sequence). The CDR3 sequence is 13 residues long. The germline V and J ends were trimmed by 7 bases and 12 bases, with 22 bases remaining between them.

The V gene is TRBV7-9, the J gene TRBJ2-7; D might be TRBD1 (5 bases). Sequenced material: blood. The clonotype originates from a man between 35 and 55 years old in good health. The CDR3 region has the DNA TGTGCCAGCACCCCAATGGGGCAGGGAAGGTGGTACTTC. Its translation: CASTPMGQGRWYF.